This record concerns one T cell receptor (beta chain) sequence. Its antigen is as yet unknown. Per the germline V gene, CDR1 is MDHEN and CDR2 is SYDVKM. This CDR3 region has 19 residues. The V and J ends lost 5 bases and 8 bases, in that order; junction bases with no gene match: 19. Amplification used 60 Vbeta primers and 13 Jbeta primers. Profiled with immunoSEQ multiplex PCR; TCRdb holds only in-frame clones, not every one. This table has about 120,000 clones, around 73% appearing once. This sample was included in a study of cytomegalovirus exposure and HLA in healthy donors. Findings and limits, study-wide: Reports indicate that TCR beta sequences accurately predicted the HLA-A and HLA-B alleles of most subjects.

This chain connects TRBV28 to TRBJ2-6; 9 nucleotides agree with TRBD1. Sequencing used PBMCs. The TCR originated in a man younger than 40 in good health and CMV-seropositive. The CDR3: CASSLNRDRVEAWTNVLTF. The CDR3 coding sequence is TGTGCCAGCAGTCTAAATCGGGACAGGGTCGAGGCTTGGACCAACGTCCTGACTTTC.